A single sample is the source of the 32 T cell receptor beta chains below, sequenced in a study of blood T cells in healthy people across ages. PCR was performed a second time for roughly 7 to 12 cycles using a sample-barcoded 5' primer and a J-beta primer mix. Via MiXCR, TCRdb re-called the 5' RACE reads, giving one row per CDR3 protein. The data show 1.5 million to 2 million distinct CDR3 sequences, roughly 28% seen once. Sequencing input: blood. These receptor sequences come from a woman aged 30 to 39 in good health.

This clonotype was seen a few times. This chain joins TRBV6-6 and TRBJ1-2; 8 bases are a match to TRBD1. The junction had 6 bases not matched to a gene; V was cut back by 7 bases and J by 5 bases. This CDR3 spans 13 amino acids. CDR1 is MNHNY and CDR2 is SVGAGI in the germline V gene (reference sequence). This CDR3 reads CASTTGEWYGYTF. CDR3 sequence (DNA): TGTGCCAGCACGACAGGGGAATGGTATGGCTACACCTTC.

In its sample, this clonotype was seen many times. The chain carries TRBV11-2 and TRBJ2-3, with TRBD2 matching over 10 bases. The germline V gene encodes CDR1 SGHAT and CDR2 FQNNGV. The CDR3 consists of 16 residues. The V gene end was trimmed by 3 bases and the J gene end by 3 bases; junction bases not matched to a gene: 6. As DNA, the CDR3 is TGTGCCAGCAGCTTGGGAGCGGGAGGGCCGACAGATACGCAGTATTTT. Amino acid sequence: CASSLGAGGPTDTQYF.

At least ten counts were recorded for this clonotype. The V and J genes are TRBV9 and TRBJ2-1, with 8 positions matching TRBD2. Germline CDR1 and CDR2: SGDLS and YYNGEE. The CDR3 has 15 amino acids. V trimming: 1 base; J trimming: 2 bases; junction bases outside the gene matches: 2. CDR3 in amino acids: CASSVLSGTYNEQFF. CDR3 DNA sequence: TGTGCCAGCAGCGTACTTAGCGGGACCTACAATGAGCAGTTCTTC.

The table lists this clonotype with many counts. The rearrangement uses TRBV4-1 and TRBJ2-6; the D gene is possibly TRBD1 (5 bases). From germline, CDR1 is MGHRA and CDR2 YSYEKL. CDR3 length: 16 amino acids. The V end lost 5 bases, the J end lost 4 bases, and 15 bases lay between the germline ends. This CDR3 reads CASSVWPGSGANVLTF. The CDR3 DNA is TGCGCCAGCAGCGTATGGCCAGGGTCCGGGGCCAACGTCCTGACTTTC.

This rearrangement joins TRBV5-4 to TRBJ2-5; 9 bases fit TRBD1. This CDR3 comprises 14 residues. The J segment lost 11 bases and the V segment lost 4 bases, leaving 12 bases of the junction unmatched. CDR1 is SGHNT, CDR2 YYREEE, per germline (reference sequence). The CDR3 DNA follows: TGTGCCAGCAGCACCCGGGACAGGGCCAGAAAGCAGTACTTC. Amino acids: CASSTRDRARKQYF.

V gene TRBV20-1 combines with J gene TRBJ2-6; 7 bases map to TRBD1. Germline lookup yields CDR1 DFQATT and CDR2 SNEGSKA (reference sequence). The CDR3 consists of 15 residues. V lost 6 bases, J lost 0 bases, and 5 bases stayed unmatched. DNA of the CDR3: TGCAGTGCGGGACAGTTCCTCTCTGGGGCCAACGTCCTGACTTTC. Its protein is CSAGQFLSGANVLTF.

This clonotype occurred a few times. CDR3: CATSRRQTGPANEKLFF. CDR3 sequence (DNA): TGTGCCACCAGCAGAAGACAGACAGGGCCAGCTAATGAAAAACTGTTTTTT. V is TRBV15 and J is TRBJ1-4, with 7 bases that match TRBD1. The V gene's germline CDR1 is LNHNV and CDR2 YYDKDF (reference sequence). This CDR3 is 17 amino acids long. V shed 2 bases and J 3 bases; nucleotides not matched to a gene: 9.

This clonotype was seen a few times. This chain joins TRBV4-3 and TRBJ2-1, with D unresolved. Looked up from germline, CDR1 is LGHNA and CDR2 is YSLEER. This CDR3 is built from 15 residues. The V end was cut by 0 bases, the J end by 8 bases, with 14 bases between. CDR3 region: CASSQDFTKADEQFF. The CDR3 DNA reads TGCGCCAGCAGCCAAGATTTTACGAAAGCAGATGAGCAGTTCTTC.

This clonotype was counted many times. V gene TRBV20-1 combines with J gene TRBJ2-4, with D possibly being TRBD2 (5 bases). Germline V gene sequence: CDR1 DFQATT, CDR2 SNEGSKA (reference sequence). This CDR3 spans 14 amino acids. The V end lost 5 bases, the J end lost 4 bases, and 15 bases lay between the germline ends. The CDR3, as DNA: TGCAGTGCTCGACCTTGGACTGGTAAAAACATTCAGTACTTC. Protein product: CSARPWTGKNIQYF.

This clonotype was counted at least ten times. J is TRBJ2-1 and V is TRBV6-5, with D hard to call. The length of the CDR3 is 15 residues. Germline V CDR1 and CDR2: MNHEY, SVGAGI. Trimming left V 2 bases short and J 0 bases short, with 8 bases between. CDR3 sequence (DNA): TGTGCCAGCAGTTACGGGCGGAGCTCCTACAATGAGCAGTTCTTC. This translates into CASSYGRSSYNEQFF.

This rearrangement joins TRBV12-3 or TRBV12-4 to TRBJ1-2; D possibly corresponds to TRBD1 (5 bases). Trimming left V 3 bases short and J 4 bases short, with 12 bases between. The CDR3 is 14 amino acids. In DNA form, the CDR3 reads TGTGCCAGCAGTTTGCCGGGGGGACGCTATGGCTACACCTTC. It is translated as CASSLPGGRYGYTF.

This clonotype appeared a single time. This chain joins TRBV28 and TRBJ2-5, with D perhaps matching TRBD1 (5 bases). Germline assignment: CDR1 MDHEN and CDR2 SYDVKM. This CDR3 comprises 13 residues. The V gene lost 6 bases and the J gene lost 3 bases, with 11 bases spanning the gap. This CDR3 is CASRPAGKETQYF. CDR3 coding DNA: TGTGCCAGCAGGCCAGCAGGGAAAGAGACCCAGTACTTC.

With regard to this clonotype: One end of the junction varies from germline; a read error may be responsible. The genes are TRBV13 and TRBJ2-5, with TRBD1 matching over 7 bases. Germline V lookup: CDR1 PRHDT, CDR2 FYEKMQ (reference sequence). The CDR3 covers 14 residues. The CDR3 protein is CAGSRTGSLREQYF. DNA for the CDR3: TGTGCCGGCAGCCGGACAGGATCTCTACGAGAGCAGTACTTC. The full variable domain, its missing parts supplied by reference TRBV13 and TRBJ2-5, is AAGVIQSPRHLIKEKRETATLKCYPIPRHDTVYWYQQGPGQDPQFLISFYEKMQSDKGSIPDRFSAQQFSDYHSELNMSSLELGDSALYFCAGSRTGSLREQYFGPGTRLLVL.

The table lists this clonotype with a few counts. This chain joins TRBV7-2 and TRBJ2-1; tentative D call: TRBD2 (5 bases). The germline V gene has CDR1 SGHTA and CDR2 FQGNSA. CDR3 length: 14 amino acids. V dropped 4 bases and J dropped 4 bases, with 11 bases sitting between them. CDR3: CASSSREWYNEQFF. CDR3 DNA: TGTGCCAGCAGCTCGAGGGAGTGGTACAATGAGCAGTTCTTC.

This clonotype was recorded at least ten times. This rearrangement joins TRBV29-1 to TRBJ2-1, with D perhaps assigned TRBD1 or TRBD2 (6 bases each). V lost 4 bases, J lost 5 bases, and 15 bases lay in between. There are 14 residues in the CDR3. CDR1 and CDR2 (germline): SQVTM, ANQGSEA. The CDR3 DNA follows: TGCAGCGTTGCACAGCCAGGGGAGGACAATGAGCAGTTCTTC. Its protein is CSVAQPGEDNEQFF.

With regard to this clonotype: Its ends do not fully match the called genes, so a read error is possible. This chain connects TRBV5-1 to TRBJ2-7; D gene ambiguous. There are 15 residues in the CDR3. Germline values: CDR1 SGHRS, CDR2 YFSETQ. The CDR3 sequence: CASSLDGPRSYERYF. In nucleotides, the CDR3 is TGCGCCAGCAGCTTGGACGGACCCCGCTCCTACGAGCGGTACTTC.

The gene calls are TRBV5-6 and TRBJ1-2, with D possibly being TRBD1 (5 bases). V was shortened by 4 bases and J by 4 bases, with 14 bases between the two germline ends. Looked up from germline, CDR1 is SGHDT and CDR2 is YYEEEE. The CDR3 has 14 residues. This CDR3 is CASSVETDPYGYTF. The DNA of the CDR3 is TGTGCCAGCAGCGTTGAGACAGATCCCTATGGCTACACCTTC.

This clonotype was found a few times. DNA of the CDR3: TGTGCCAGCACCGAAGCTGAAAAACTGTTTTTT. This codes for CASTEAEKLFF. The chain is built from TRBV12-3 or TRBV12-4 and TRBJ1-4; no firm D call. V was cut by 7 bases and J by 7 bases, with 7 bases left in between. The CDR3 consists of 11 residues.

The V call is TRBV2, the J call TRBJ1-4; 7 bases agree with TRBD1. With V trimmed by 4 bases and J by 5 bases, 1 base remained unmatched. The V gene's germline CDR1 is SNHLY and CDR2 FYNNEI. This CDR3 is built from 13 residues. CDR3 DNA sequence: TGTGCCAGCAGTGCGACAGGGAATGAAAAACTGTTTTTT. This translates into CASSATGNEKLFF.

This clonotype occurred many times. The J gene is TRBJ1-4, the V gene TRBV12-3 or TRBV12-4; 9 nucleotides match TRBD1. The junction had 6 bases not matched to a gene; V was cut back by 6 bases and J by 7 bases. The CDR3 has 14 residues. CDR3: CASSYGTGSEKLFF. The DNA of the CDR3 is TGTGCCAGCAGCTACGGGACAGGGAGTGAAAAACTGTTTTTT.

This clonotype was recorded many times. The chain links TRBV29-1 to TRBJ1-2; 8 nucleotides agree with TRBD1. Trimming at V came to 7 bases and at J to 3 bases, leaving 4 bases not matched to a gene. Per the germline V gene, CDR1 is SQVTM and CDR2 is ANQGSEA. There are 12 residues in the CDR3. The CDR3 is CSGMDRDYGYTF. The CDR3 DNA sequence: TGCAGCGGGATGGACAGGGACTATGGCTACACCTTC.

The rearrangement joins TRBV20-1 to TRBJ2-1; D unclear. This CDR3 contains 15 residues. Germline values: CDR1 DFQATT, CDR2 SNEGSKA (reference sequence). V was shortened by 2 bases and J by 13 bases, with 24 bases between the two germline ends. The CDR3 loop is CSARLRWYQSEAQFF. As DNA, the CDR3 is TGCAGTGCTAGACTGCGTTGGTACCAATCAGAGGCCCAGTTCTTC.

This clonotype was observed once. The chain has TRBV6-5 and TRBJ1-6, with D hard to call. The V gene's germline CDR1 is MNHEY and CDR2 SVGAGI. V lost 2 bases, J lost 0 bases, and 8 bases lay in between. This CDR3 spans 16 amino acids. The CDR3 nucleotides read TGTGCCAGCAGTTACGGGGTGTACTCCTATAATTCACCCCTCCACTTT. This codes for CASSYGVYSYNSPLHF.

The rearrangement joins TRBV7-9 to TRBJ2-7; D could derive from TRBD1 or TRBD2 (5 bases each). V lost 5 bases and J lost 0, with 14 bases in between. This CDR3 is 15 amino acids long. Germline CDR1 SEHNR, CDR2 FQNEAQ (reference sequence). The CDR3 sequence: CASSRGTTNSYEQYF. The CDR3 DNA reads TGTGCCAGCAGCCGTGGGACCACTAACTCCTACGAGCAGTACTTC.

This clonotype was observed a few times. Written as DNA, the CDR3 is TGTGCCAGCACCAGCCGGGACACGTATTTCTACGAGCAGTACTTC. Protein product: CASTSRDTYFYEQYF. The chain couples TRBV2 to TRBJ2-7; possibly TRBD1 for D (6 bases). V lost 7 bases to trimming and J lost 3 bases, with 19 bases between them. Germline V gene sequence: CDR1 SNHLY, CDR2 FYNNEI. The CDR3 is 15 amino acids.

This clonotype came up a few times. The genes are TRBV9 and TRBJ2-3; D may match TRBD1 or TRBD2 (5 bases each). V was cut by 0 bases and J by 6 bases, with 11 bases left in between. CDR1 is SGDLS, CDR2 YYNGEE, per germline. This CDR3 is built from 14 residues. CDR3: CASSVDGGRDTQYF. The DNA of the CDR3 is TGTGCCAGCAGCGTAGATGGGGGACGGGATACGCAGTATTTT.

The CDR3 spells CASSLWLADTQYF. The CDR3 coding sequence is TGCGCCAGCAGCTTATGGCTCGCAGATACGCAGTATTTT. The gene calls are TRBV5-1 and TRBJ2-3; D is unresolved. The germline CDR1 and CDR2 sequences are SGHRS and YFSETQ. Trimming stripped 2 bases from V and 4 bases from J, with 8 bases between. CDR3 size: 13 residues.

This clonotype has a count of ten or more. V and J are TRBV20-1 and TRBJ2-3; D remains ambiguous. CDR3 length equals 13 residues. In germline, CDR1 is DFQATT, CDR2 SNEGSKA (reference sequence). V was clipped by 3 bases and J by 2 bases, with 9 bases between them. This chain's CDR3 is CSARSPNTDTQYF. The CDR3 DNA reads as TGCAGTGCTAGGAGCCCGAACACAGATACGCAGTATTTT.

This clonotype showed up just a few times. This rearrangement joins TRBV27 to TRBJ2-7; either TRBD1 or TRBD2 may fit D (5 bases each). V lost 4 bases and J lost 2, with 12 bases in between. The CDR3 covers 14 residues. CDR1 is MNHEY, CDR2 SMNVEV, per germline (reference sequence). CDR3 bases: TGTGCCAGCAGTTCCGTTGGGACCGCCTACGAGCAGTACTTC. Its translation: CASSSVGTAYEQYF.

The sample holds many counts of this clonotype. The CDR3 coding sequence is TGTGCCAGCAGCTTGGCCGGAGGGACTGGGAATGAGCAGTTCTTC. Translating it yields CASSLAGGTGNEQFF. V usage is TRBV5-6 and J usage is TRBJ2-1; D possibly corresponds to TRBD2 (6 bases). The CDR3 runs to 15 residues. CDR1 is SGHDT, CDR2 YYEEEE, per germline. Trimming stripped 0 bases from V and 7 bases from J, with 14 bases between.

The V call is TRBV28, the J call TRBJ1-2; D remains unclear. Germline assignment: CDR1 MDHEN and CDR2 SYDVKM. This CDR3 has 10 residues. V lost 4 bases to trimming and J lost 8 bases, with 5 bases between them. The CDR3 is CASSYEGYTF. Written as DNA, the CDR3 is TGTGCCAGCAGTTATGAGGGCTACACCTTC.

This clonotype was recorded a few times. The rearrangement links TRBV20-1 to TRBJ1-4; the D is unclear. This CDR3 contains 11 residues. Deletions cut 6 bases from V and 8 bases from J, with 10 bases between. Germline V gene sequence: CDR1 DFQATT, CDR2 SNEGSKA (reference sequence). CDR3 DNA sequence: TGCAGTGCGCCAGTGCAGGAAAAACTGTTTTTT. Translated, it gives CSAPVQEKLFF.